The rows below give T cell receptor beta chains drawn from one sample of a study of T cells after posttransplantation cyclophosphamide. TCRdb's copy holds only in-frame clones and misses some; the assay was immunoSEQ multiplex PCR. The table lists some 30,000 clones, more than 85% of them singletons. What was sequenced was naive CD4+ T cells sorted from blood. The receptors stem from a man aged 30-40 years in good health and a related stem cell transplant donor. The CDR3 runs from the conserved cysteine through the conserved F or W. A D gene is named only where the DNA matches it firmly. Clone size is shown for a subset of rows, as once, few, many or a class of expanded clone.

>-|TRBJ2-6|TRBV19|-
CASSNSLARTSGANVLTF
TGTGCCAGTAGTAACAGTCTGGCGAGAACCTCTGGGGCCAACGTCCTGACTTTC
>-|TRBJ2-2|TRBV4-3|-
CASSQDLTGTGELFF
TGCGCCAGCAGCCAAGACCTAACCGGGACCGGGGAGCTGTTTTTT
>TRBD1|TRBJ2-5|TRBV5-4|-
CASSLAPRGRGETQYF
TGTGCCAGCAGCTTGGCACCCAGGGGGCGCGGAGAGACCCAGTACTTC
>-|TRBJ1-1|TRBV5-4|-
CASSALFRNTEAFF
TGTGCCAGCAGCGCGCTATTCCGAAACACTGAAGCTTTCTTT
>-|TRBJ1-6|TRBV28|-
CASSLGPTLHF
TGTGCCAGCAGTTTGGGGCCCACCCTCCACTTT
>TRBD1|TRBJ2-6|TRBV27|-
CASSPLDRSSGANVLTF
TGTGCCAGCAGTCCCCTGGACAGGAGCTCTGGGGCCAACGTCCTGACTTTC
>-|TRBJ1-6|TRBV21-1|few
CASSKPTGTASHSPLHF
TGTGCCAGCAGCAAACCAACCGGGACAGCTTCCCATTCACCCCTCCACTTT
>-|TRBJ1-4|TRBV6-6|-
CASSPEEGWEKLFF
TGTGCCAGCAGCCCCGAGGAGGGTTGGGAAAAACTGTTTTTT
>-|TRBJ2-1|TRBV5-1|-
CASSLDLARRSEQFF
TGCGCCAGCAGCTTGGATCTAGCCCGGAGGAGTGAGCAGTTCTTC
>-|TRBJ2-5|TRBV7-2|-
CASSRDIKETQYF
TGTGCCAGCAGCCGGGACATAAAAGAGACCCAGTACTTC
>TRBD1|TRBJ2-7|TRBV5-1|-
CASSLTGTGNYEQYF
TGCGCCAGCAGCTTGACCGGGACAGGGAACTACGAGCAGTACTTC
>-|TRBJ1-1|TRBV5-6|-
CASSQDTQGPEAFF
TGTGCCAGCAGTCAAGACACCCAGGGCCCTGAAGCTTTCTTT
>TRBD1|TRBJ2-5|TRBV6-5|-
CARYRGSKTQYF
TGTGCCAGGTACAGGGGTTCGAAGACCCAGTACTTC
>-|TRBJ2-7|TRBV12-5|-
CASGQSYEQYF
TGTGCTAGTGGACAGAGCTACGAGCAGTACTTC
>-|TRBJ1-4|TRBV6-1|-
CASSADGGWNEKLFF
TGTGCCAGCAGTGCGGACGGGGGGTGGAATGAAAAACTGTTTTTT
>-|TRBJ2-7|TRBV27|-
CASARGNLYEQYF
TGTGCCAGCGCCCGCGGGAACCTCTACGAGCAGTACTTC
>-|TRBJ1-2|TRBV6-1|-
CASRTGVEANYGYTF
TGTGCCAGCAGGACGGGGGTCGAAGCTAACTATGGCTACACCTTC
>-|TRBJ1-3|TRBV7-3|few
CASSLTGQGTSGNTIYF
TGTGCCAGCAGCTTAACAGGCCAGGGTACCTCTGGAAACACCATATATTTT
>TRBD1|TRBJ1-2|TRBV7-2|-
CASSSADRGYYGYTF
TGTGCCAGCAGTTCCGCTGACAGGGGATACTATGGCTACACCTTC
>TRBD1|TRBJ2-7|TRBV9|-
CASSVGRTGDEQYF
TGTGCCAGCAGCGTAGGTCGGACAGGGGACGAGCAGTACTTC
>TRBD1|TRBJ1-1|TRBV6-1|-
CASISDRARRAEAFF
TGTGCCAGCATCTCGGACAGGGCTAGGAGGGCTGAAGCTTTCTTT
>-|TRBJ1-5|TRBV2|-
CASSPFKSHNQPQHF
TGTGCCAGCAGTCCCTTCAAGAGTCACAATCAGCCCCAGCATTTT
>-|TRBJ1-2|TRBV25-1|-
CASSESGGYGYTF
TGTGCCAGCAGTGAATCGGGTGGGTATGGCTACACCTTC
>TRBD2|TRBJ2-5|TRBV7-8|-
CASSLLLAGQETQYF
TGTGCCAGCAGCTTATTACTAGCGGGACAAGAGACCCAGTACTTC
>-|TRBJ2-3|TRBV5-1|once
CASSLRVGTDTQYF
TGCGCCAGCAGCTTGCGGGTAGGCACAGATACGCAGTATTTT
>TRBD1|TRBJ1-2|TRBV7-8|-
CASSPYTGGGAAGYTF
TGTGCCAGCAGCCCGTATACAGGGGGCGGAGCGGCTGGCTACACCTTC
>-|TRBJ1-1|TRBV28|-
CASSLQGRHTEAFF
TGTGCCAGCAGTTTACAGGGTCGGCACACTGAAGCTTTCTTT
>-|TRBJ2-2|TRBV23-1|-
CASPKRRTVNTGELFF
TGCGCCAGCCCTAAACGGCGGACAGTTAACACCGGGGAGCTGTTTTTT
>-|TRBJ1-6|TRBV5-4|-
CASSLAGSRLALHF
TGTGCCAGCAGCTTGGCGGGGTCTAGGTTAGCCCTCCACTTT
>TRBD2|TRBJ2-3|TRBV4-3|-
CASSQETLAGAADTQYF
TGCGCCAGCAGCCAAGAAACCCTAGCGGGGGCCGCAGATACGCAGTATTTT
>-|TRBJ1-2|TRBV5-1|-
CASSLRPLYGYTF
TGCGCCAGCAGCCTCCGTCCCCTCTATGGCTACACCTTC
>TRBD2|TRBJ2-1|TRBV19|-
CASSITGGAFEQFF
TGTGCCAGTAGTATAACCGGGGGGGCCTTTGAGCAGTTCTTC
>-|TRBJ1-1|TRBV11-3|-
CASSSRMNTEAFF
TGTGCCAGCAGCTCTAGGATGAACACTGAAGCTTTCTTT
>TRBD1|TRBJ1-2|TRBV6-1|-
CASSEVGQGNYGYTF
TGTGCCAGCAGTGAAGTGGGACAGGGTAACTATGGCTACACCTTC
>TRBD1|TRBJ1-5|TRBV9|-
CASSLQGVGQPQHF
TGTGCCAGCAGCCTACAGGGGGTTGGTCAGCCCCAGCATTTT
>-|TRBJ1-4|TRBV5-4|few
CASSPVAGQNEKLFF
TGTGCCAGCAGCCCCGTGGCAGGGCAAAATGAAAAACTGTTTTTT
>TRBD1|TRBJ2-2|TRBV9|-
CASSERQGADTGELFF
TGTGCCAGCAGCGAGAGACAGGGGGCGGACACCGGGGAGCTGTTTTTT
>TRBD1|TRBJ1-2|TRBV28|-
CASRYRQGALGYTF
TGTGCCAGCAGATATCGACAGGGGGCATTAGGCTACACCTTC
>-|TRBJ1-2|TRBV5-4|-
CASSLYQGKYGYTF
TGTGCCAGCAGCTTGTACCAGGGGAAGTATGGCTACACCTTC
>TRBD2|TRBJ2-5|TRBV29-1|-
CSVRLAGGGWQETQYF
TGCAGCGTTCGGCTAGCGGGGGGAGGTTGGCAAGAGACCCAGTACTTC
>-|TRBJ1-2|TRBV9|-
CASSVTSSSYGYTF
TGTGCCAGCAGCGTGACTTCCTCGAGCTATGGCTACACCTTC
>-|TRBJ1-1|TRBV11-2|-
CASSPGAGEAFF
TGTGCCAGCAGCCCAGGGGCGGGTGAAGCTTTCTTT
>-|TRBJ2-5|TRBV19|-
CASSRPGQQETQYF
TGTGCCAGTAGTCGACCCGGACAGCAAGAGACCCAGTACTTC
>-|TRBJ2-2|TRBV27|-
CASSLRGAITGELFF
TGTGCCAGCAGCCTCCGGGGGGCTATCACCGGGGAGCTGTTTTTT
>TRBD1|TRBJ2-7|TRBV5-1|-
CASSSATGIYGQYF
TGCGCCAGCAGCTCGGCGACAGGGATATACGGGCAGTACTTC
>TRBD2|TRBJ2-5|TRBV18|-
CASSPPGLARETQYF
TGTGCCAGCTCACCACCGGGACTAGCGAGAGAGACCCAGTACTTC
>-|TRBJ1-2|TRBV7-9|-
CASSLGQYNGYTF
TGTGCCAGCAGCTTAGGCCAGTATAATGGCTACACCTTC